Here is one T cell receptor (beta chain) with its context. No antigen is known for it. The CDR3 consists of 14 residues. Trimming removed 5 bases from V and 0 bases from J, with 10 bases in between. Germline loops: CDR1 SGHTA, CDR2 FQGNSA. The repertoire was sequenced with immunoSEQ multiplex PCR; TCRdb's copy has only in-frame clones and lacks some. This sample has approximately 76,000 clones; around 90% occur once, and the top ten carry 13%. The data derive from a study of OX40 agonist ivuxolimab in advanced cancers. The study's findings and limits: Both CD4+ and CD8+ T cell populations in blood had undergone clonal expansion by week 6 at 0.1 to 3.0 mg/kg.

The V call is TRBV7-2, the J call TRBJ1-1; the D is unclear. Sequences were derived from CD4+ or CD8+ T cells sorted from blood, sampled in a trial of the OX40 agonist ivuxolimab. The TCR originated in an adult with an advanced solid tumor such as melanoma, head and neck, liver or kidney cancer. The CDR3 spells CASSPWSMNTEAFF. CDR3 sequence (DNA): TGTGCCAGCAGCCCCTGGTCTATGAACACTGAAGCTTTCTTT.